This T cell receptor (beta chain) derives from a study of blood T cell repertoires in COVID-19. Study background: The samples span acute and convalescent COVID-19 from the United States, Italy and Spain. PBMCs, B-cell-depleted T cells, or T cells provided the cDNA or gDNA that made up the material.

Study processing details: Scientists estimated how many nucleated cells there were by amplifying reference gene primers. Using immunoSEQ multiplex PCR, the repertoire was profiled, and TCRdb retains in-frame clones only, with some absent. The V and J calls and clone size are taken from that table; D and trimming were inferred from the DNA. Of 250,000 to 300,000 clones in the sample, 65% to 90% were seen once. The CDR3 extends over 16 amino acids. The germline gives CDR1 SNHLY, CDR2 FYNNEI. Trimming cost V 3 bases and J 5 bases, with 19 bases left between them. The receptor comes from a man aged 50-59 years with active or convalescent COVID-19. The sequenced sample was peripheral blood. The chain couples TRBV2 to TRBJ2-5; D might be TRBD1 (5 bases). CDR3 in DNA: TGTGCCAGCAGTGATGGGGCAGCACCCCTTTCGGAGACCCAGTACTTC. As protein: CASSDGAAPLSETQYF.